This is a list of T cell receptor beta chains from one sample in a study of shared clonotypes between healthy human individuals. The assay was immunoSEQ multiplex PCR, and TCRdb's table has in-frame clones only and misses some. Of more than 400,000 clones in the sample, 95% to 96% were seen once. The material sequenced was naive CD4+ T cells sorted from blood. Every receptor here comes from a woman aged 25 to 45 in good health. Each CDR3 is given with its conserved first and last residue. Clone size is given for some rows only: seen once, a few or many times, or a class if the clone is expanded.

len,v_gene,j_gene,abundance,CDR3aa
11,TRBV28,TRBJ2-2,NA,CASSAGRELFF
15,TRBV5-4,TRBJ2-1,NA,CASSETELSYNEQFF
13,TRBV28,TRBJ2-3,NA,CASSRQATDTQYF
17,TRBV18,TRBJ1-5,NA,CASSPPSSRGGNQPQHF
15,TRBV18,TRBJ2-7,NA,CASSPGTGPSYEQYF
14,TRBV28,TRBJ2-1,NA,CASSPGGRYNEQFF
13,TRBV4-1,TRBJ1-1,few,CASSRTILTEAFF
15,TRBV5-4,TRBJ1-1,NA,CASSGRGRPDTEAFF
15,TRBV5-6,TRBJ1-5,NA,CASSLGGRGNQPQHF
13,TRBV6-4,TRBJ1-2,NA,CASSDTRGSLYTF
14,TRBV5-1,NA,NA,CASSLMGLPYEQYF
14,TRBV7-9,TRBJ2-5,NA,CASSLGQGWETQYF
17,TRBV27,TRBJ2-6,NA,CASSLKGTSSGANVLTF
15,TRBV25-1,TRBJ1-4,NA,CASSGMGRGYEKLFF
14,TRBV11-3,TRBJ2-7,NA,CASSFSGASYEQYF
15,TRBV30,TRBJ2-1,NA,CAWSKSGYSYNEQFF